These T cell receptor beta chains were read from a single sample in a study of T cells in Graves' hyperthyroidism and ophthalmopathy. TCRdb re-analysed the multiplex PCR reads in MiXCR, keeping a single row per CDR3 protein. The table records under 400,000 distinct CDR3 sequences, around 14% of them present only once. Sequencing was carried out using blood. Every receptor here comes from a woman between 18 and 29 years old with Graves' hyperthyroidism. Both conserved end residues are part of each CDR3. The D gene is left open where the match is weak. Clone size is not always given. Where it is, it says once, few, many or a class for expanded clones.

V gene	D gene	clone size	J gene	CDR3 DNA	CDR3 protein
TRBV28	TRBD2	-	TRBJ2-1	TGTGCCAGCAGTTGGGAAGCGGGAGGGTCCCATGAGCAGTTCTTC	CASSWEAGGSHEQFF
TRBV5-6	-	-	TRBJ1-2	TGTGCCAGCAGCTTAAGACAGGTTCGAGCGAGCTACACCTTC	CASSLRQVRASYTF
TRBV3-1	TRBD1	many	TRBJ1-6	TGTGCCAGCACCGAAAACGACAGGGGGCTTTCACCCCTCCACTTT	CASTENDRGLSPLHF
TRBV28	-	many	TRBJ1-4	TGTGCCAGCAGATACGGGGGGGTTTCTAATGAAAAACTGTTTTTT	CASRYGGVSNEKLFF
TRBV19	TRBD1	few	TRBJ2-7	TGTGCCAGTAGACCAGACAGGGCGTCCTCCTACGAGCAGTACTTC	CASRPDRASSYEQYF
TRBV29-1	-	many	TRBJ2-7	TGCAGCGTCAAACAGTCCGGGACCCAGGGATTGGCCGAGCAGTACTTC	CSVKQSGTQGLAEQYF
TRBV28	-	few	TRBJ1-6	TGTGCCAGCAGTTTTAGAACACCCCTCCACTTT	CASSFRTPLHF
TRBV3-1	-	many	TRBJ1-2	TGTGCCAGCACTCATTCGACAGGTACTAACTATGGCTACACCTTC	CASTHSTGTNYGYTF
TRBV6-2/TRBV6-3	-	many	TRBJ2-7	TGTGCCAGCAGTTACAGGGCAGGGATCCACGAGCAGTACTTC	CASSYRAGIHEQYF
TRBV19	-	few	TRBJ1-2	TGTGCCAGTAGTATAGATCTGGAGTATGGCTACACCTTC	CASSIDLEYGYTF
TRBV11-2	-	many	TRBJ2-3	TGTGCCAGCAGCTTAAGGCTTTACACAGATACGCAGTATTTT	CASSLRLYTDTQYF
TRBV20-1	TRBD2	many	TRBJ2-7	TGCAGTGCTCACTCCGGGACTAGCGGGAGCGTTCGCCACGAGCAGTACTTC	CSAHSGTSGSVRHEQYF
TRBV2	TRBD1	many	TRBJ2-3	TGTGCCAGCAGTGAAGGGACAGGGACTGGAGATACGCAGTATTTT	CASSEGTGTGDTQYF
TRBV7-8	-	many	TRBJ2-5	TGTGCCAGCAGCTTAGCACGGTGGGGTAGGGAGACCCAGTACTTC	CASSLARWGRETQYF
TRBV11-2	-	many	TRBJ1-3	TGTGCCAGCAGCAGGGGGGCAGCTTATGGAAACACCATATATTTT	CASSRGAAYGNTIYF
TRBV20-1	TRBD2	many	TRBJ2-5	TGCAGTGCCGGCTCGCGGGAGCAGGAGACCCAGTACTTC	CSAGSREQETQYF
TRBV4-1	-	few	TRBJ2-4	TGCGCCAGCAGCCAAGCGGGATTAGCCAAAAACATTCAGTACTTC	CASSQAGLAKNIQYF
TRBV18	-	many	TRBJ2-3	TGTGCCAGCTCACTCACCGGTGTGGGAGTCACAGATACGCAGTATTTT	CASSLTGVGVTDTQYF
TRBV3-1	-	many	TRBJ2-1	TGTGCCAGCAGCCAAGAAAGCTGGGAAACGACACACCTTGGGGCCGAGCAGTTCTTC	CASSQESWETTHLGAEQFF
TRBV24-1	-	many	TRBJ2-7	TGTGCCACCAGTGATTTTAGCCCAGGTCGCGAGCAGTACTTC	CATSDFSPGREQYF